The entry below gives a single TCR beta chain sequence along with its context. Method: immunoSEQ multiplex PCR; TCRdb's copy keeps in-frame clones and lacks some. The data contain just over 2,000,000 clones, 85% to 95% of them seen just once; the ten biggest clones take up more than 0.1%. The source of the sample is a study of shared clonotypes between healthy human individuals. Germline-derived CDR1 and CDR2 are MGHDK and SYGVNS. V shed 0 bases and J shed 7 bases, with 2 bases lying between them. CDR3 size: 11 residues. The chain links TRBV25-1 to TRBJ2-3; D gene ambiguous. The sample was naive CD4+ T cells sorted from blood. Subset noted: CD45RA+ positively selected. This sequence was found in a man aged 18-30 years in good health. CDR3: CASSEYNTQYF. For the CDR3, the DNA is TGTGCCAGCAGTGAATACAATACGCAGTATTTT.